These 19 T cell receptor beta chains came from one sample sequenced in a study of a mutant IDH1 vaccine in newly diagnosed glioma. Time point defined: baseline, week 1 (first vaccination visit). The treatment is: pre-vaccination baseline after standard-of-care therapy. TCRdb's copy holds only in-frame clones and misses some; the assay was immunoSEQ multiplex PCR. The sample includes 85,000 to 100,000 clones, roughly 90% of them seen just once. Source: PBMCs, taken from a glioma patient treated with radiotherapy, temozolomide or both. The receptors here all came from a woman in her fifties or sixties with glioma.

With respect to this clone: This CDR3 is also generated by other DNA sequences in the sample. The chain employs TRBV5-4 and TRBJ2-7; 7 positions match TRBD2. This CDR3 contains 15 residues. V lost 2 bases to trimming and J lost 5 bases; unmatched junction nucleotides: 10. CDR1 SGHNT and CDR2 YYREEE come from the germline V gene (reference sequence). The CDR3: CASSLRREISDEQYF. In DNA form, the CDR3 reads TGTGCCAGCAGCTTAAGGCGGGAGATTAGCGACGAGCAGTACTTC.

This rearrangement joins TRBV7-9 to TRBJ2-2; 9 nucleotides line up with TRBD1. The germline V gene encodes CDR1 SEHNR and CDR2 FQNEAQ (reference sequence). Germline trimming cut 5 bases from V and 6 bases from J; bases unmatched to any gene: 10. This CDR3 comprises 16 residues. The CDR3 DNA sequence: TGTGCCAGCAGCACACAGGGGGCGCGAAGGCCCGGGGAGCTGTTTTTT. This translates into CASSTQGARRPGELFF.

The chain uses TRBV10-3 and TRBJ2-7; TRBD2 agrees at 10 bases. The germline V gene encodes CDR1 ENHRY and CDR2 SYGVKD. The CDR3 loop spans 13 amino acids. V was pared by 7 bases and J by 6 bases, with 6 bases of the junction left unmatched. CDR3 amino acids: CAIKVSSGSEQYF. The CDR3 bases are TGTGCCATCAAGGTTTCTAGCGGGAGCGAGCAGTACTTC.

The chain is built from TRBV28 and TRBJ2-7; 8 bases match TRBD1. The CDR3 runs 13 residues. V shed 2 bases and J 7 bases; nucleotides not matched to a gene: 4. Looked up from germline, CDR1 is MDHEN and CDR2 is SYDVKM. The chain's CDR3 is CASSLQGAREQYF. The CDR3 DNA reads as TGTGCCAGCAGTTTACAGGGGGCAAGAGAGCAGTACTTC.

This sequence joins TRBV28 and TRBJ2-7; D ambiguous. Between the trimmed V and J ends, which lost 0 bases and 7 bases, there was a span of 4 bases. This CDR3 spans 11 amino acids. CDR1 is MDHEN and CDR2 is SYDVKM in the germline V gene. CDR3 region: CASSLWEEQYF. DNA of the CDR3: TGTGCCAGCAGTTTATGGGAAGAGCAGTACTTC.

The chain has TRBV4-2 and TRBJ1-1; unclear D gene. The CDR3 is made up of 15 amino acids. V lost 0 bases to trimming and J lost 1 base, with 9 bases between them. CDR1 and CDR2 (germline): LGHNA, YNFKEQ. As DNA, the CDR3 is TGTGCCAGCAGCCAAGAGCCACCCACGAACACTGAAGCTTTCTTT. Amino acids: CASSQEPPTNTEAFF.

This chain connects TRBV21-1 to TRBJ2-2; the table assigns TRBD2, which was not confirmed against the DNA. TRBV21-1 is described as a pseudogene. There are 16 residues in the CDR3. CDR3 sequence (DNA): TGTGCCAGCAGCAAATCTTTAGGTCGGGGGACCGGGGAGCTGTTTTTT. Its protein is CASSKSLGRGTGELFF.

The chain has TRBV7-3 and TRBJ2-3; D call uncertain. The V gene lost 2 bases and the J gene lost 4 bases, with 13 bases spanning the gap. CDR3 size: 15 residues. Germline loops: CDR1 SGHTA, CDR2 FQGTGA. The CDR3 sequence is CASSLGTHLSDTQYF. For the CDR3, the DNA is TGTGCCAGCAGCTTAGGAACCCATCTATCAGATACGCAGTATTTT.

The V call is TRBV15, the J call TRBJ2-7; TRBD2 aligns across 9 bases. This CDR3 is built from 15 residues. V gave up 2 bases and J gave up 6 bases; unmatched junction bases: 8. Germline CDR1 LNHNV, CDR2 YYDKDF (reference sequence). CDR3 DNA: TGTGCCACCAGCAGATCCGGGACTAGCCTCCTCGAGCAGTACTTC. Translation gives CATSRSGTSLLEQYF.

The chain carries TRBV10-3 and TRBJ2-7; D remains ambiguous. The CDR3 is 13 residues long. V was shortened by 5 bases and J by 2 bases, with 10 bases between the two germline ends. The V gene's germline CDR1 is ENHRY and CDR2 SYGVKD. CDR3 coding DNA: TGTGCCATCAGTCAAGACCCAGCCTACGAGCAGTACTTC. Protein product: CAISQDPAYEQYF.

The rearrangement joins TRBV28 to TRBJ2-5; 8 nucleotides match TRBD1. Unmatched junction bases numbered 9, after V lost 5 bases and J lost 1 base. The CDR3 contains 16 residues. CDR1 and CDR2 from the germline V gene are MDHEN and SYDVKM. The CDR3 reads CASSLPPGQGQETQYF. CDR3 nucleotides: TGTGCCAGCAGTCTCCCCCCCGGACAGGGCCAAGAGACCCAGTACTTC.

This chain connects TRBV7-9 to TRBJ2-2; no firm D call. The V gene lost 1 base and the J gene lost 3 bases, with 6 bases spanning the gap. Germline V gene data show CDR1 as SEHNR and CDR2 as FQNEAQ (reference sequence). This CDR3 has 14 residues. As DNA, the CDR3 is TGTGCCAGCAGCTTAGAAACCTACACCGGGGAGCTGTTTTTT. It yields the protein CASSLETYTGELFF.

The CDR3 nucleotides are TGCGCCAGCAGGGCGGTCCCAGCAGGAGAAAAACTGTTTTTT. Translated, it gives CASRAVPAGEKLFF. The chain employs TRBV5-1 and TRBJ1-4, with D uncertain. The germline gives CDR1 SGHRS, CDR2 YFSETQ. CDR3 length: 14 residues. The V end lost 5 bases, the J end lost 8 bases, and 16 bases lay between the germline ends.

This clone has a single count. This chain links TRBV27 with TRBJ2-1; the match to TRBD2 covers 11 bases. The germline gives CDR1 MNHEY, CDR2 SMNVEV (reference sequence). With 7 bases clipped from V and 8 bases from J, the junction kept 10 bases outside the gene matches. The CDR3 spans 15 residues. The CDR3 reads CASTPLAGGGDEQFF. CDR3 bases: TGTGCCAGCACACCCCTAGCGGGAGGAGGGGATGAGCAGTTCTTC.

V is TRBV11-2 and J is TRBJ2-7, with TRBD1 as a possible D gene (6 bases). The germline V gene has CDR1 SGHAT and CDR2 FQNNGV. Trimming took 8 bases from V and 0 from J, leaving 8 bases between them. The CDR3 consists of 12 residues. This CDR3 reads CASEQGSYEQYF. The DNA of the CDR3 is TGTGCCAGCGAACAGGGCTCCTACGAGCAGTACTTC. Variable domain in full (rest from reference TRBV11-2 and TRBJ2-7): EAGVAQSPRYKIIEKRQSVAFWCNPISGHATLYWYQQILGQGPKLLIQFQNNGVVDDSQLPKDRFSAERLKGVDSTLKIQPAKLEDSAVYLCASEQGSYEQYFGPGTRLTVT.

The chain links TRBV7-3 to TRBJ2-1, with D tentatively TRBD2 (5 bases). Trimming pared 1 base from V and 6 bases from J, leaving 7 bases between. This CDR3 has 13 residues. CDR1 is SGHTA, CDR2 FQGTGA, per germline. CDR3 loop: CASSLSLANEQFF. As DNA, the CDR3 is TGTGCCAGCAGCTTAAGTCTAGCCAATGAGCAGTTCTTC.

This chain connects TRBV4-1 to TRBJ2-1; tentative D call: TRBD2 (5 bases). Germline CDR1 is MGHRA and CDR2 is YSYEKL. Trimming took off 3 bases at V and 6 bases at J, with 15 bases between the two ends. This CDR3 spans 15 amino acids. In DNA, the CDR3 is TGCGCCAGCAGCCATCGGCCCCTCCGGGGCAATGAGCAGTTCTTC. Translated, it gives CASSHRPLRGNEQFF.

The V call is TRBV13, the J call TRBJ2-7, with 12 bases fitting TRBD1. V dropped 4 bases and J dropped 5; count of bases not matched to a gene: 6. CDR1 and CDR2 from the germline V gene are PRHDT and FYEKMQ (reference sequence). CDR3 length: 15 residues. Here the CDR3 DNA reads TGTGCCAGCAGCTCCCGGGACAGGGGGCACGACGAGCAGTACTTC. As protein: CASSSRDRGHDEQYF.

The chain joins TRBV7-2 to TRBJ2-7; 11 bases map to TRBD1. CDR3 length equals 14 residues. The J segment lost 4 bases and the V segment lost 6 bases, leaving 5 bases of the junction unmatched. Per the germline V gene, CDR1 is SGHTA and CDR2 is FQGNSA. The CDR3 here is CASSQGQGAYEQYF. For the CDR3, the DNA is TGTGCCAGCAGTCAAGGACAGGGGGCGTACGAGCAGTACTTC.